This T cell receptor (beta chain) was sequenced during a study of T cells after posttransplantation cyclophosphamide. Study-wide results and limits: Donor CD8+ memory clones often dominated recipient blood repertoires at later times. TRB overlap between skin or GI tissue T cells and blood was limited.

Some clones are missing from TCRdb's copy, which holds only in-frame ones; the method was immunoSEQ multiplex PCR. The sample lists about 6,700 clones; approximately 77% were seen once. The CDR3 extends over 10 residues, inclusive of both ends. CDR1 is DFQATT, CDR2 SNEGSKA, per germline (reference sequence). As regards this clone: What it recognizes is unknown. As the CDR3 is not closed by the conserved phenylalanine or tryptophan, this likely results from a read error. The DNA is omitted, as the CDR3 cannot be located on it reliably, and the CDR3 follows TCRdb's listing.

Treatment was busulfan-fludarabine conditioning, a marrow graft, and cyclophosphamide on days +3 and +4. This TCR derives from a female patient in her fifties who received an allogeneic stem cell transplant from a related donor, was CMV-positive, and had no GVHD. Some T cells may be transferred from the graft donor. This chain connects TRBV20-1 to TRBJ2-7; TRBD1 reflects the table's D call only, with no check against the DNA. The sample was PBMCs, taken after allogeneic stem cell transplant with posttransplant cyclophosphamide. The CDR3 protein is CSARVLTERL.